These 5 T cell receptor beta chains came from one sample sequenced in a study of blood T cell repertoires in COVID-19. Generated by immunoSEQ multiplex PCR, the TCRdb table keeps only in-frame clones and is missing some. The repertoire holds about 270,000 clones, with around 93% as singletons. Sequencing was performed on PBMCs or T cells enriched from blood (not recorded which). These TCRs come from a middle-aged man who had been exposed to COVID-19.

The V and J genes are TRBV12-3 or TRBV12-4 and TRBJ1-2; a possible D gene is TRBD1 (5 bases). V was trimmed by 3 bases and J by 8 bases, leaving 10 bases between them. The CDR3 extends over 12 amino acids. CDR3 protein: CASSFQGLGYTF. For the CDR3, the DNA is TGTGCCAGCAGTTTCCAGGGACTCGGCTACACCTTC.

The gene calls are TRBV27 and TRBJ2-7, with D tentatively TRBD1 (5 bases). V lost 1 base and J 2 bases, leaving 12 bases between the germline ends. Germline CDR1 reads MNHEY; CDR2 reads SMNVEV (reference sequence). The CDR3 sequence is 15 residues long. CDR3 coding DNA: TGTGCCAGCAGTTTATACACAGGAGCCCCCTACGAGCAGTACTTC. As protein: CASSLYTGAPYEQYF.

The chain recombines TRBV30 with TRBJ2-3; D unresolved. The CDR3 spans 12 residues. V shed 0 bases and J shed 7 bases, with 8 bases lying between them. From germline, CDR1 is GTSNPN and CDR2 SVGIG (reference sequence). This CDR3 reads CAWSVARNTQYF. Written as DNA, the CDR3 is TGTGCCTGGAGTGTAGCGAGAAATACGCAGTATTTT.

The chain links TRBV6-1 to TRBJ2-7; D is possibly TRBD1 (5 bases). Germline loops: CDR1 MNHNS, CDR2 SASEGT. Trimming took off 7 bases at V and 2 bases at J, with 18 bases between the two ends. This CDR3 is built from 15 residues. DNA of the CDR3: TGTGCCAGCACTTCTGGGGCGAAACAGACCTACGAGCAGTACTTC. Translation gives CASTSGAKQTYEQYF.

This rearrangement joins TRBV4-2 to TRBJ2-5; tentative D call: TRBD1 (5 bases). The CDR3 runs to 13 residues. V shed 3 bases and J shed 5 bases, with 10 bases lying between them. Germline lookup yields CDR1 LGHNA and CDR2 YNFKEQ. CDR3 nucleotides: TGTGCCAGCAGCCAGACTGCAGGGGAGACCCAGTACTTC. Translating gives CASSQTAGETQYF.